A single sample is the source of the 11 T cell receptor beta chains below, sequenced in a study of T cell repertoires in cytomegalovirus infection. One entry per CDR3 protein, called by TCRdb with MiXCR from the reads. In the table there are about 320,000 distinct CDR3 sequences, over 7.5% of which are singletons. The sample taken for sequencing was PBMCs. Every receptor here comes from a human donor in good health (CMV status not recorded). Some clones in this sample may be carry-over from other donors' samples.

At least ten counts were recorded for this clonotype. The J gene is TRBJ2-2, the V gene TRBV6-2 or TRBV6-3; 7 bases agree with TRBD1. CDR1 and CDR2 (germline): MNHEY, SVGEGT. Losses at the gene ends were 0 bases for V and 5 bases for J; bases not matched to a gene: 3. CDR3 size: 15 residues. CDR3 nucleotides: TGTGCCAGCAGTTACTCTTTACAGGGGACCGGGGAGCTGTTTTTT. Translation gives CASSYSLQGTGELFF.

This clonotype was observed a handful of times. The V gene is TRBV4-1, the J gene TRBJ1-5; D perhaps matches TRBD1 (5 bases). There are 15 residues in the CDR3. Germline V gene sequence: CDR1 MGHRA, CDR2 YSYEKL. Trimming removed 1 base at V and 1 base at J, with 8 bases between. In nucleotides, the CDR3 is TGCGCCAGCAGCCAAGGGAGGGGAAGCAATCAGCCCCAGCATTTT. It specifies CASSQGRGSNQPQHF.

This clonotype appeared many times. This chain uses TRBV7-2 with TRBJ1-1; 7 bases line up with TRBD1. The CDR3 is 14 residues long. The ends lost 5 bases at V and 5 bases at J; junction bases unmatched: 8. Germline-derived CDR1 and CDR2 are SGHTA and FQGNSA. For the CDR3, the DNA is TGTGCCAGCAGCACCTTACAGGGGAGGACTGAAGCTTTCTTT. This gives the protein CASSTLQGRTEAFF.

This clonotype was counted a few times. This chain joins TRBV20-1 and TRBJ2-1; tentatively, D is TRBD2 (5 bases). V lost 3 bases and J 2 bases, leaving 11 bases between the germline ends. Germline CDR1 DFQATT, CDR2 SNEGSKA (reference sequence). The CDR3 length is 14 residues. The CDR3 loop reads CSASWGDTYNEQFF. The CDR3 coding sequence is TGCAGTGCTAGTTGGGGAGATACCTACAATGAGCAGTTCTTC.

The V and J genes are TRBV12-3 or TRBV12-4 and TRBJ2-1, with 8 nucleotides matching TRBD2. This CDR3 is built from 15 residues. V gave up 6 bases and J gave up 8 bases; unmatched junction bases: 12. This CDR3 is CASRFSSRGGYEQFF. Here the CDR3 DNA reads TGTGCCAGCAGATTTTCCTCCCGGGGGGGGTATGAGCAGTTCTTC.

The chain couples TRBV7-2 to TRBJ2-7; 7 nucleotides line up with TRBD2. CDR3 length: 14 residues. The V and J ends lost 3 bases and 4 bases, in that order; junction bases with no gene match: 6. The germline V gene encodes CDR1 SGHTA and CDR2 FQGNSA. The CDR3 nucleotides read TGTGCCAGCAGCTTGGTGGCGGGGGAATACGAGCAGTACTTC. Encoded protein: CASSLVAGEYEQYF.

The chain combines TRBV6-5 with TRBJ1-1; 8 bases line up with TRBD1. The V gene's germline CDR1 is MNHEY and CDR2 SVGAGI. This CDR3 contains 14 residues. V was clipped by 6 bases and J by 1 base; unmatched bases: 4. The CDR3: CASRQDRENTEAFF. CDR3 in DNA: TGTGCCAGCAGGCAGGACAGGGAGAACACTGAAGCTTTCTTT.

The V call is TRBV4-1, the J call TRBJ1-4; D is ambiguous. V shed 1 base and J shed 5 bases, with 17 bases lying between them. The CDR3 covers 17 residues. Germline loops: CDR1 MGHRA, CDR2 YSYEKL. CDR3: CASSQGFSGSRNEKLFF. The CDR3 nucleotides read TGCGCCAGCAGCCAAGGATTTTCTGGCAGTAGAAATGAAAAACTGTTTTTT.

This clonotype has a count of ten or more. The V and J genes are TRBV28 and TRBJ2-7; D perhaps matches TRBD1 (5 bases). V was trimmed by 5 bases and J by 3 bases, leaving 11 bases between them. Germline V CDR1 and CDR2: MDHEN, SYDVKM. The CDR3 runs to 13 residues. The CDR3 reads CASSGPGLYEQYF. The CDR3 bases are TGTGCCAGCAGTGGCCCAGGGCTCTACGAGCAGTACTTC.

The rearrangement uses TRBV6-5 and TRBJ1-4, with TRBD1 as a possible D gene (6 bases). Germline V lookup: CDR1 MNHEY, CDR2 SVGAGI. The CDR3 runs 15 residues. Trimming pared 0 bases from V and 7 bases from J, leaving 12 bases between. The CDR3 DNA follows: TGTGCCAGCAGTTACTCTGGGGGCGGGGGTGAAAAACTGTTTTTT. Translated, it gives CASSYSGGGGEKLFF.

This clonotype was seen ten or more times. J is TRBJ2-7 and V is TRBV7-2, with a tentative D call TRBD1 (6 bases). The CDR3 is made up of 14 amino acids. V was clipped by 2 bases and J by 2 bases, with 10 bases between them. The germline V gene has CDR1 SGHTA and CDR2 FQGNSA. DNA of the CDR3: TGTGCCAGCAGCTTAAGTCAGGGGACCTACGAGCAGTACTTC. It yields the protein CASSLSQGTYEQYF.